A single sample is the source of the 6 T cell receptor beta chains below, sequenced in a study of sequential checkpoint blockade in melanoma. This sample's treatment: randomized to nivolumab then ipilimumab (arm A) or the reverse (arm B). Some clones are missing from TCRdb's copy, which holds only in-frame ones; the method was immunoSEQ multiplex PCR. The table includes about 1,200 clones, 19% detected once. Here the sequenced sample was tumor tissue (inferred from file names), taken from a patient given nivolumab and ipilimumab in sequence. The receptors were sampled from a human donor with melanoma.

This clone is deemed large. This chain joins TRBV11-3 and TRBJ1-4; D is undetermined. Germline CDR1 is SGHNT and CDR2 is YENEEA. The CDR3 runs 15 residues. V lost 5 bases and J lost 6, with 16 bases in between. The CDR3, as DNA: TGTGCCAGCAGCGCCCGGCGAGGAGTATATGAAAAACTGTTTTTT. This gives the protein CASSARRGVYEKLFF.

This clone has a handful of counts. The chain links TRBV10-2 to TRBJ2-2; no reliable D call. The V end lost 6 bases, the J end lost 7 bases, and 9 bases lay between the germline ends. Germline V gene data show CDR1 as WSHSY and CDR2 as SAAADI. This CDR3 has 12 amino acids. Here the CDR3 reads CASSPNGGELFF. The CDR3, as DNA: TGCGCCAGCAGCCCGAACGGCGGGGAGCTGTTTTTT.

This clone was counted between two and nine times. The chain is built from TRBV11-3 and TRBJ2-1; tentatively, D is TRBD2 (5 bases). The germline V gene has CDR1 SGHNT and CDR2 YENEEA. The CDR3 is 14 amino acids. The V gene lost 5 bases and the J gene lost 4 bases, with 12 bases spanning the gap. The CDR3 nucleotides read TGTGCCAGCAGCCGCGCCTCGGGGTACAATGAGCAGTTCTTC. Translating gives CASSRASGYNEQFF.

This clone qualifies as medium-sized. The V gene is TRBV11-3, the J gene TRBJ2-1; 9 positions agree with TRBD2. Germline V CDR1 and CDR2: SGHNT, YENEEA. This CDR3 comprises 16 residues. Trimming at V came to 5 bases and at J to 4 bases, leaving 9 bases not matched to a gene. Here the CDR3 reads CASSPGSGGRYNEQFF. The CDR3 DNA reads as TGTGCCAGCAGCCCCGGTAGCGGGGGACGATACAATGAGCAGTTCTTC.

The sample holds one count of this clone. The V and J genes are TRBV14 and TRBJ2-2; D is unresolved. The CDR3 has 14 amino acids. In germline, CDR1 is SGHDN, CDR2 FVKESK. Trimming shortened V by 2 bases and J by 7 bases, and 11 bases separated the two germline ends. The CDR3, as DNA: TGTGCCAGCAGCCAACTTAAAGGGCGCGGGGAGCTGTTTTTT. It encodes CASSQLKGRGELFF.

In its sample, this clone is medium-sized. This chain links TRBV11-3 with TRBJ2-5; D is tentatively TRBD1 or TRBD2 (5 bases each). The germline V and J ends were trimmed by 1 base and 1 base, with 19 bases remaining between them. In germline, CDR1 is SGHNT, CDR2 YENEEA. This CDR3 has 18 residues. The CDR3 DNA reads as TGTGCCAGCAGCTTAGTGGCGGGTACCGGAAGGGGCCAAGAGACCCAGTACTTC. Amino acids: CASSLVAGTGRGQETQYF.